Sequencing of this TCR beta chain was carried out in a study of blood T cell repertoires in COVID-19. V was pared by 6 bases and J by 0 bases, with 12 bases between. The CDR3 is 15 amino acids. Germline loops: CDR1 MDHEN, CDR2 SYDVKM. Some clones are missing from TCRdb's copy, which holds only in-frame ones; the method was immunoSEQ multiplex PCR. The sample has approximately 19,000 clones, roughly 90% seen once. The sequence was collected from a human donor in a cohort sampled during active COVID-19. This chain links TRBV28 with TRBJ1-5; weak D call: TRBD1 (5 bases). The sample was peripheral blood. DNA for the CDR3: TGTGCCAGCAGAGGGCAGGGAGGTAGCAATCAGCCCCAGCATTTT. Translated: CASRGQGGSNQPQHF.